This TCR beta chain comes out of a study of PD-1 blockade in mismatch repair-deficient tumors. Study as a whole: Patients had approximately 11 mismatch repair-deficient cancer types and were previously treated and progressing.

All patients were mismatch repair deficient, assessed by either PCR or immunohistochemistry. Three pembrolizumab responders had their TCRs sequenced. The CDR3 runs to 16 residues. Trimming removed 10 bases at V and 9 bases at J, with 28 bases between. Per germline, CDR1 WNHNN and CDR2 SYGVQD (reference sequence). Findings and limits, study-wide: Tumor-resident clones, often undetectable pretreatment in blood, expanded then contracted after pembrolizumab.

TCRdb's table, derived via immunoSEQ multiplex PCR, lists solely in-frame clones and lacks some. The sample has some 70,000 clones, approximately 80% seen once. Comment on this clone: Its specificity is unknown.

The chain carries TRBV10-1 and TRBJ2-1, with a possible D match to TRBD2 (7 bases). This clonotype originated in an adult with mismatch repair-deficient cancer. Sample: peripheral blood, taken 2 weeks after starting pembrolizumab. The CDR3 DNA reads TGCGCCACCAGGGGCTTTATTTGGCGGGAGACCTGTGAGCAGTTCTTC. Translation: CATRGFIWRETCEQFF.